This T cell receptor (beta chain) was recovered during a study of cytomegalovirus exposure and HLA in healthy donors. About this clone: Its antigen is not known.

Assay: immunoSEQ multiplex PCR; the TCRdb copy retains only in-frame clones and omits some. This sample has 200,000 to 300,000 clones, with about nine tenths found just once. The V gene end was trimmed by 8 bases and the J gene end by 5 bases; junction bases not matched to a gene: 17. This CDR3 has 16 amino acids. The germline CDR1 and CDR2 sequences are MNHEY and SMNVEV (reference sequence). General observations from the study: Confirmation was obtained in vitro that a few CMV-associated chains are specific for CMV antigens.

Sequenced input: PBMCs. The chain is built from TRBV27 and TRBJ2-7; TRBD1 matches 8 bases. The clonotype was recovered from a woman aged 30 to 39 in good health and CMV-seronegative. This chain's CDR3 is CASHNLETGGIDEQYF. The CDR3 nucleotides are TGTGCCAGCCACAATTTGGAAACAGGGGGGATAGACGAGCAGTACTTC.